This record covers a single T cell receptor beta chain. In its sample, this clone was seen a few times. Its antigen is not yet known. The input lacks base qualities; no much larger clone sits a single base away. The data belong to a study of beta chain features in type 1 diabetes (dated by TCRdb to the late 2010s). For context, the study as a whole: No differences in mean age, gender distribution, total cell number or subset yield were found between patients and healthy donors. Regulatory and stem cell-like memory subsets were obtained from only 8 patients and roughly 8 healthy donors, while naive and central memory subsets were obtained from all 28 donors. Across all samples, 90 million to 130 million sorted cells were examined, and cell number per subset correlated strongly with RNA yield. In the study, TCRB repertoires of sorted circulating CD4+ T cell subsets from recently diagnosed type 1 diabetes patients were compared with those of matched healthy donors. Study-wide conclusions, independent of this receptor: A moderate but significant shortening of TCRB CDR3 length was observed in type 1 diabetes patients in all four CD4+ subsets. Naive, central memory and regulatory TCRB repertoires appeared to be more similar among patients than among healthy donors. Because cDNA rather than genomic DNA was sequenced, highly expressing activated cells could have been over-represented, although no difference in activation and CD3 levels was found between groups. HLA sub-analyses involved small numbers of individuals, so any influence of HLA type on TCRB rearrangement remained unresolved. Shorter templates might have been favored by PCR, but patient and control samples were amplified and corrected together, so both groups would have been affected equally by any skew. Patients with type 1 diabetes made fewer insertions and deleted more nucleotides at VDJ recombination sites, implying thymic rearrangement abnormalities.

Each donor gave one peripheral blood draw, around 100 mL on average, collected into heparinised tubes. A BD FACSAria II and a panel including CD45RO, CCR7, CD25, CD127, CD95 and CD27 were used to sort naive, central memory, regulatory and stem cell-like memory CD4+ T cells. A purity above 98% was achieved for all sorted populations. Right away, PBMCs were isolated by Lymphoprep density gradient centrifugation and were stained directly, with no culture step. Samples were stained and sorted in pairs, with one healthy donor and one patient per experiment, so that batch effects were minimized. All of the isolated RNA was reverse transcribed with the High Capacity cDNA Reverse Transcription Kit, so expressed TCRB transcripts were sequenced. Deep immunoSEQ sequencing was applied to naive, central memory and regulatory T cell samples, giving an average of about 3.8 million total reads per sample. After sorted cells were lysed in RLT buffer, RNA was extracted with DNase-treated RNeasy Micro or Mini kits, with the choice depending on cell number. Each cell subset was processed separately to prevent cross-contamination, with patient and healthy donor samples processed together. Using the immunoSEQ multiplex PCR, TCRB sequences were amplified from cDNA into 87-bp fragments spanning the CDR3 region. The amplicons were sequenced using the Illumina HiSeq platform. Turning to the authors' computational methods: Synthetic template baselines were used to correct PCR bias computationally, reads within Hamming distance 2 were collapsed together, and singletons that could not be merged were discarded. Reads were aligned against IMGT so that V, D and J genes, CDR3 length and insertions or deletions at six rearrangement sites could be assigned. Within each subset, clonotype counts were normalized to sorted cell number, and only after that were true diversity and Gini coefficients computed with the tcR R package. Repertoire sharing was quantified using the overlap coefficient calculated on TCRB nucleotide sequences. This immuneACCESS table, as held by TCRdb, lists in-frame sequences with V and J called but not all clones. Of the missing ones, under half trace to an unresolved V gene in checked studies; the others have no known cause. V and J calls and clone size are those listed in that table; D and trimming were worked out from the DNA. In this sample the table shows 130,000 or so clones, around 10% of which occur a single time. The top ten hold around 0.7% of the sample.

This receptor was obtained from a man under 40 with type 1 diabetes. Material: central memory CD4+ T cells from blood.

The DNA sequence follows: TGCGCCAGCAGCTTGGGGGTGACAGGGAGCTCCGAGCAGTACTTC. Translated, it reads CASSLGVTGSSEQYF. Recombination linked TRBV5-1 to TRBJ2-7; TRBD1 matches 7 bases in the middle. Measured from the cysteine to the phenylalanine, the CDR3 is 15 residues long. The only DNA kept is the CDR3, 45 bases in frame from the first base. As encoded in the germline V gene, CDR1 is SGHRS while CDR2 is YFSETQ. V is pruned by 0 bases and J by 6 bases, leaving 9 bases of the junction without a gene match.